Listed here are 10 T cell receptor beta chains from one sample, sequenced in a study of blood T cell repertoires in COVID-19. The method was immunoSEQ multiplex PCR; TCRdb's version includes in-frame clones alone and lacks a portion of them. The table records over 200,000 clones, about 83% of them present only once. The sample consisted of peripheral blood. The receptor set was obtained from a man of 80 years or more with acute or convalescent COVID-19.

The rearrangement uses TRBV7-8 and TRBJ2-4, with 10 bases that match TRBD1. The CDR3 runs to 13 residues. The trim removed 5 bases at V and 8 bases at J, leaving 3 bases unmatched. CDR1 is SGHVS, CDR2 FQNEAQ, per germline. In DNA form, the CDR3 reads TGTGCCAGCAGCCGACAGGGGGCTGACATTCAGTACTTC. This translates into CASSRQGADIQYF.

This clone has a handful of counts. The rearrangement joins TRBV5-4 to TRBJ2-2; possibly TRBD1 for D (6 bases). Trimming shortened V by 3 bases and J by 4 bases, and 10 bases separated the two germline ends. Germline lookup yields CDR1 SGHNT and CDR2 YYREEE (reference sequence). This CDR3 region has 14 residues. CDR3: CASSSDRSTGELFF. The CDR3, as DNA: TGTGCCAGCAGCTCGGACAGATCCACCGGGGAGCTGTTTTTT.

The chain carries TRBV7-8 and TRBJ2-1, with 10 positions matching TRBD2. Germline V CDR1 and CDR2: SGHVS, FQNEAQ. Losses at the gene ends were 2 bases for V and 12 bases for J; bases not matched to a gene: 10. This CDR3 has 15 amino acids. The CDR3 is CASSLMGLAGAGQFF. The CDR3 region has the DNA TGTGCCAGCAGCTTAATGGGTCTAGCGGGAGCAGGGCAGTTCTTC.

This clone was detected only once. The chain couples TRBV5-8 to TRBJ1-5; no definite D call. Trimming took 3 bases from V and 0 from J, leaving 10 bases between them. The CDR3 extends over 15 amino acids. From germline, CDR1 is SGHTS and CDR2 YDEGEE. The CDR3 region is CASSSGLPSNQPQHF. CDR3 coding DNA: TGTGCCAGCAGCTCAGGACTGCCTAGCAATCAGCCCCAGCATTTT.

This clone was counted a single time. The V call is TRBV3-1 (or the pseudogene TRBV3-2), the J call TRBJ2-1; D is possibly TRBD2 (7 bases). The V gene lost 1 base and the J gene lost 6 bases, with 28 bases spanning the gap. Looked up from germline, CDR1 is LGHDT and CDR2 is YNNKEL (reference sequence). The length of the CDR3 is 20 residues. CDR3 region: CASSQVRSGGVLRQFNEQFF. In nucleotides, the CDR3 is TGTGCCAGCAGCCAAGTAAGGTCGGGGGGCGTACTTCGGCAGTTCAATGAGCAGTTCTTC.

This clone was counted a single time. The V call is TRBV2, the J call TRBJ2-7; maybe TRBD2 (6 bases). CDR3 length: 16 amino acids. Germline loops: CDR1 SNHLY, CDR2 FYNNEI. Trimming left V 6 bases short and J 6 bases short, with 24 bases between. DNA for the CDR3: TGTGCCAGCAGGGGACTTCCCGGAGCTGCCGTGGGCGAGCAGTACTTC. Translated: CASRGLPGAAVGEQYF.

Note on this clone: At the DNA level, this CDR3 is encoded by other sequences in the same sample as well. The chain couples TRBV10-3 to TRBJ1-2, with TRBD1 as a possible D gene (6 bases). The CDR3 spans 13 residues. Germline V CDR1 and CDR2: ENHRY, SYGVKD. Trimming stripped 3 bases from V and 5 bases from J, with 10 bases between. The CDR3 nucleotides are TGTGCCATCAGTGAAGGAAGGGGGTATGGCTACACCTTC. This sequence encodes CAISEGRGYGYTF.

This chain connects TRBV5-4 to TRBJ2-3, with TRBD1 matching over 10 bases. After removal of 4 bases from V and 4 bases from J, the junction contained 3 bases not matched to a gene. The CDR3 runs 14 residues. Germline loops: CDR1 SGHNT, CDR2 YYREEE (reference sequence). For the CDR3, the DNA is TGTGCCAGCAGCGGGGACAGGGGCTCAGATACGCAGTATTTT. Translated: CASSGDRGSDTQYF.

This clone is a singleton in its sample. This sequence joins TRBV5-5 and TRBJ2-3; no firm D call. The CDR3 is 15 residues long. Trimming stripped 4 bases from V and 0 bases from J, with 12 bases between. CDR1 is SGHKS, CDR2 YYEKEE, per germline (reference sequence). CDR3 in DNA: TGTGCCAGCAGCCAAGACTGGCTAAGCACAGATACGCAGTATTTT. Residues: CASSQDWLSTDTQYF.

CDR3 sequence: CASSLAGTGSSYEQYF. DNA for the CDR3: TGCGCCAGCAGCTTGGCCGGGACAGGGAGCTCCTACGAGCAGTACTTC. The chain combines TRBV5-1 with TRBJ2-7; 9 bases fit TRBD1. The CDR3 contains 16 residues. V lost 0 bases and J lost 0; bases outside the gene matches: 4. In germline, CDR1 is SGHRS, CDR2 YFSETQ.